The 30 T cell receptor beta chains below come from one sample, sequenced in a study of T-cell reconstitution after alpha-beta-depleted transplantation in children. Preparation of the TCRbeta library was carried out with unique molecular identifiers. One entry per CDR3 protein, called by TCRdb with MiXCR from the PCR reads. Of approximately 640,000 distinct CDR3 sequences listed, around 16% are singletons. Sequencing used PBMCs from the stem cell graft donor, obtained from the stem cell graft. The receptors were gathered from a human donor who donated a stem cell graft to a child with acute myeloid leukemia.

This clonotype was seen more than once but under ten times. The chain links TRBV15 to TRBJ2-5; 8 bases match TRBD1. J lost 5 bases, V lost 1 base, and 15 bases had no gene match. Germline V gene sequence: CDR1 LNHNV, CDR2 YYDKDF (reference sequence). The CDR3 is 18 amino acids. DNA for the CDR3: TGTGCCACCAGCAGAGGACTATTTGGACAGGGAACGGGGGAGACCCAGTACTTC. Protein sequence: CATSRGLFGQGTGETQYF.

This clonotype was recorded once. The gene calls are TRBV5-6 and TRBJ1-6, with a tentative D call TRBD1 (5 bases). Germline V lookup: CDR1 SGHDT, CDR2 YYEEEE. The V and J ends lost 9 bases and 10 bases respectively, with 26 bases between them. The CDR3 is made up of 16 amino acids. The CDR3, as DNA: TGTGCCATGGGCCCGGGGCCCCTAGGAGAAGGCTCACCCCTCCACTTT. Its protein product is CAMGPGPLGEGSPLHF.

This clonotype was observed at least ten times. The chain uses TRBV10-3 and TRBJ1-6; 9 bases map to TRBD1. The V gene's germline CDR1 is ENHRY and CDR2 SYGVKD. This CDR3 comprises 14 residues. J was trimmed by 6 bases and V by 11 bases; bases with no gene match: 8. The CDR3 loop reads CAAQLGQGNSPLHF. In DNA, the CDR3 is TGTGCCGCCCAGTTGGGACAGGGTAATTCACCCCTCCACTTT.

Many counts were recorded for this clonotype. This chain uses TRBV20-1 with TRBJ2-7, with D perhaps matching TRBD1 (6 bases). The CDR3 has 14 amino acids. With 6 bases removed from V and 3 bases from J, the gap between germline ends came to 18 bases. Germline lookup yields CDR1 DFQATT and CDR2 SNEGSKA (reference sequence). The CDR3 DNA follows: TGCAGTGCAATCGCAAGGGGGACAAACTACGAGCAGTACTTC. This codes for CSAIARGTNYEQYF.

This clonotype was seen only a few times. The genes are TRBV5-6 and TRBJ2-7; 10 bases map to TRBD1. Germline assignment: CDR1 SGHDT and CDR2 YYEEEE. This CDR3 region has 13 residues. Trimming took 4 bases from V and 7 from J; bases not matched to a gene: 5. CDR3 nucleotides: TGTGCCAGCAGCCCGGACAGGGGGAGGGAGCAGTACTTC. It translates to CASSPDRGREQYF.

The sample holds many counts of this clonotype. V gene TRBV6-1 combines with J gene TRBJ2-1, with 7 positions matching TRBD1. This CDR3 has 14 residues. Trimming removed 8 bases from V and 0 bases from J; junction bases left unmatched: 4. Germline loops: CDR1 MNHNS, CDR2 SASEGT. The CDR3 reads CASGDSSSYNEQFF. CDR3 nucleotides: TGTGCCAGCGGGGACAGTAGCTCCTACAATGAGCAGTTCTTC.

In this sample, this clonotype turned up a few times. The gene calls are TRBV10-3 and TRBJ2-7; 8 bases match TRBD1. The CDR3 has 15 residues. V trimming: 2 bases; J trimming: 6 bases; junction bases outside the gene matches: 9. The germline V gene encodes CDR1 ENHRY and CDR2 SYGVKD. The CDR3 coding sequence is TGTGCCATCAGTGAGAAAGGACAGGGAGTGGTCGAGCAGTACTTC. Residues: CAISEKGQGVVEQYF.

This clonotype was counted between two and nine times. This chain uses TRBV5-1 with TRBJ2-3, with 10 bases aligning to TRBD2. V shed 3 bases and J 0 bases; nucleotides not matched to a gene: 7. The CDR3 sequence is 17 residues long. Germline CDR1 reads SGHRS; CDR2 reads YFSETQ. The CDR3 bases are TGCGCCAGCAGCTCTGGGGCTAGCGGGGGAAGCACAGATACGCAGTATTTT. Translated, it gives CASSSGASGGSTDTQYF.

The sample holds many counts of this clonotype. This sequence joins TRBV20-1 and TRBJ2-5; 7 bases agree with TRBD2. J gave up 1 base and V 0 bases, and 2 bases lay outside the gene matches. The CDR3 has 14 residues. The germline CDR1 and CDR2 sequences are DFQATT and SNEGSKA (reference sequence). The CDR3 bases are TGCAGTGCTAGAGACGGGGGGACCCAAGAGACCCAGTACTTC. It codes for CSARDGGTQETQYF.

This clonotype was seen ten or more times. The rearrangement joins TRBV5-1 to TRBJ2-1, with 9 bases fitting TRBD2. V gave up 7 bases and J gave up 6 bases; unmatched junction bases: 8. The CDR3 has 14 residues. Germline CDR1 reads SGHRS; CDR2 reads YFSETQ. The CDR3 here is CASQSGGRGNEQFF. In DNA form, the CDR3 reads TGCGCCAGCCAGAGCGGGGGGCGGGGCAATGAGCAGTTCTTC. The whole variable domain, remainder taken from reference TRBV5-1 and TRBJ2-1, is KAGVTQTPRYLIKTRGQQVTLSCSPISGHRSVSWYQQTPGQGLQFLFEYFSETQRNKGNFPGRFSGRQFSNSRSEMNVSTLELGDSALYLCASQSGGRGNEQFFGPGTRLTVL.

This clonotype was observed a few times. V usage is TRBV28 and J usage is TRBJ1-4; D gene ambiguous. The CDR3 contains 14 residues. The germline CDR1 and CDR2 sequences are MDHEN and SYDVKM. Trimming removed 3 bases at V and 8 bases at J, with 13 bases between. Here the CDR3 DNA reads TGTGCCAGCAGTTTCGTAGGGTCCTCCGAAAAACTGTTTTTT. Translation: CASSFVGSSEKLFF.

The chain has TRBV12-2 and TRBJ2-7; the D call of TRBD1 is as the table states it, not checked on the DNA. TRBV12-2 is an annotated pseudogene. This CDR3 contains 15 residues. The CDR3 region is CASRSASDRTYEQYV. The DNA for the CDR3 is TGTGCAAGTCGCTCGGCCAGCGACAGAACCTACGAGCAGTACGTC.

This clonotype was picked up a small number of times. The chain carries TRBV5-1 and TRBJ1-1; D is possibly TRBD1 (5 bases). This CDR3 is built from 13 residues. Deletions cut 0 bases from V and 7 bases from J, with 10 bases between. Germline values: CDR1 SGHRS, CDR2 YFSETQ. The CDR3 loop is CASSLVPGREAFF. The CDR3 DNA reads TGCGCCAGCAGCTTGGTACCGGGACGTGAAGCTTTCTTT.

J is TRBJ2-3 and V is TRBV7-9; no definite D call. The germline gives CDR1 SEHNR, CDR2 FQNEAQ (reference sequence). The CDR3 is 13 residues long. Trimming took off 5 bases at V and 2 bases at J, with 8 bases between the two ends. CDR3 amino acids: CASSRQPTDTQYF. The CDR3 bases are TGTGCCAGCAGCCGCCAACCCACAGATACGCAGTATTTT.

This clonotype occurred many times. V is TRBV7-2 and J is TRBJ2-1; 12 nucleotides match TRBD2. Looked up from germline, CDR1 is SGHTA and CDR2 is FQGNSA. This CDR3 contains 17 residues. Losses at the gene ends were 5 bases for V and 4 bases for J; bases not matched to a gene: 9. Here the CDR3 reads CASSLAPLAGGYNEQFF. CDR3 bases: TGTGCCAGCAGCCTCGCTCCTCTAGCGGGGGGGTACAATGAGCAGTTCTTC.

The gene calls are TRBV20-1 and TRBJ2-1, with D maybe TRBD2 (8 bases). This CDR3 is 18 amino acids long. V shed 0 bases and J shed 0 bases, with 18 bases lying between them. The germline V gene has CDR1 DFQATT and CDR2 SNEGSKA (reference sequence). CDR3 in DNA: TGCAGTGCTAGAGATAAAGGGGGCGGGGGGAGCTCCTACAATGAGCAGTTCTTC. It codes for CSARDKGGGGSSYNEQFF.

The chain joins TRBV25-1 to TRBJ2-1, with TRBD2 matching over 11 bases. CDR1 and CDR2 (germline): MGHDK, SYGVNS. The CDR3 consists of 16 residues. J was trimmed by 7 bases and V by 2 bases; bases with no gene match: 7. The CDR3 DNA follows: TGTGCCAGCAGTGAACTAGCGGGGGGCCGGAGAAATGAGCAGTTCTTC. Translated, it gives CASSELAGGRRNEQFF. Combining the CDR3 with reference TRBV25-1 and TRBJ2-1 gives the whole variable domain EADIYQTPRYLVIGTGKKITLECSQTMGHDKMYWYQQDPGMELHLIHYSYGVNSTEKGDLSSESTVSRIRTEHFPLTLESARPSHTSQYLCASSELAGGRRNEQFFGPGTRLTVL.

The rearrangement links TRBV12-3 or TRBV12-4 to TRBJ2-1, with 7 nucleotides matching TRBD1. J lost 3 bases, V lost 7 bases, and 9 bases had no gene match. CDR3 size: 15 residues. The CDR3 region has the DNA TGTGCCAGCACCCAGGAGACAGGGTTCTACAATGAGCAGTTCTTC. Its translation: CASTQETGFYNEQFF.

This clonotype appeared a single time. This may be a read error: a much more frequent sequence differs by one nucleotide. The V and J genes are TRBV29-1 and TRBJ2-1, with D hard to call. Germline V gives CDR1 SQVTM, CDR2 ANQGSEA. The length of the CDR3 is 10 residues. CDR3 DNA sequence: TGCAGCGTTGGAGATTCTGAGCATTTCTTC. This gives the protein CSVGDSEHFF.

The J gene is TRBJ2-3, the V gene TRBV5-1; possibly TRBD1 for D (6 bases). Germline loops: CDR1 SGHRS, CDR2 YFSETQ. There are 18 residues in the CDR3. The V and J ends lost 3 bases and 3 bases respectively, with 23 bases between them. CDR3: CASSSVPMTGRSTDTQYF. The CDR3 DNA sequence: TGCGCCAGCAGCTCTGTACCAATGACAGGCAGATCGACAGATACGCAGTATTTT.

This clonotype was observed a handful of times. This chain joins TRBV7-2 and TRBJ2-7, with D perhaps TRBD1 (6 bases). Looked up from germline, CDR1 is SGHTA and CDR2 is FQGNSA. This CDR3 contains 16 residues. V was shortened by 1 base and J by 0 bases, with 13 bases between the two germline ends. CDR3 in amino acids: CASSLGAGQISYEQYF. In nucleotides, the CDR3 is TGTGCCAGCAGCTTAGGGGCTGGACAGATCTCCTACGAGCAGTACTTC.

Remarks on this clonotype: Just one base apart from a much larger clone, this may be a read error. The V and J genes are TRBV7-2 and TRBJ1-6; TRBD1 agrees at 7 bases. This CDR3 spans 14 amino acids. Per germline, CDR1 SGHTA and CDR2 FQGNSA. The CDR3 nucleotides read TGTGCCAGCAGCCTACAGGGGTATAATTCACCCATCCACTTT. The encoded protein is CASSLQGYNSPIHF.

This rearrangement joins TRBV20-1 to TRBJ2-7; the D is unclear. The V gene lost 1 base and the J gene lost 4 bases, with 14 bases spanning the gap. CDR3 length: 14 amino acids. Germline CDR1 reads DFQATT; CDR2 reads SNEGSKA (reference sequence). CDR3 sequence: CSARVQNKEYEQYF. The CDR3 bases are TGCAGTGCTAGAGTGCAGAACAAGGAATACGAGCAGTACTTC.

The chain recombines TRBV25-1 with TRBJ2-7; possibly TRBD1 for D (5 bases). V lost 0 bases, J lost 4 bases, and 13 bases lay in between. This CDR3 contains 15 residues. The germline CDR1 and CDR2 sequences are MGHDK and SYGVNS. In DNA form, the CDR3 reads TGTGCCAGCAGTGAATACAGGCAGGGCGGTTACGAGCAGTACTTC. This sequence encodes CASSEYRQGGYEQYF.

The chain uses TRBV4-3 and TRBJ1-5; D is uncertain. Trimming removed 0 bases from V and 1 base from J, with 13 bases in between. The CDR3 consists of 17 residues. Germline V gene data show CDR1 as LGHNA and CDR2 as YSLEER. The CDR3 protein is CASSQEGWAGSNQPQHF. Written as DNA, the CDR3 is TGCGCCAGCAGCCAAGAAGGCTGGGCCGGCAGCAATCAGCCCCAGCATTTT.

V gene TRBV5-1 combines with J gene TRBJ2-3; 8 bases match TRBD1. From germline, CDR1 is SGHRS and CDR2 YFSETQ. Trimming cost V 9 bases and J 6 bases; bases outside gene matches: 15. The CDR3 covers 15 residues. DNA for the CDR3: TGCGCCACCACCACCCGGGGACAGGAGACGGATACGCAGTATTTT. Encoded protein: CATTTRGQETDTQYF.

A few counts support this clonotype. This chain uses TRBV3-1 with TRBJ1-2; a possible D gene is TRBD1 (5 bases). Germline loops: CDR1 LGHDT, CDR2 YNNKEL (reference sequence). The V end lost 0 bases, the J end lost 4 bases, and 9 bases lay between the germline ends. The CDR3 totals 14 residues. The CDR3 is CASSQEAGSYGYTF. CDR3 nucleotides: TGTGCCAGCAGCCAAGAGGCAGGGAGCTATGGCTACACCTTC. Full variable domain (rest looked up from reference TRBV3-1 and TRBJ1-2): DTAVSQTPKYLVTQMGNDKSIKCEQNLGHDTMYWYKQDSKKFLKIMFSYNNKELIINETVPNRFSPKSPDKAHLNLHINSLELGDSAVYFCASSQEAGSYGYTFGSGTRLTVV.

V is TRBV10-1 and J is TRBJ2-1; D is unclear. The length of the CDR3 is 13 residues. Germline CDR1 reads WNHNN; CDR2 reads SYGVQD (reference sequence). Trimming removed 1 base at V and 6 bases at J, with 7 bases between. The CDR3 region has the DNA TGCGCCAGCAGTGAGTATCAGCGCAATGAGCAGTTCTTC. Residues: CASSEYQRNEQFF.

This clonotype came up a few times. J is TRBJ2-5 and V is TRBV12-3 or TRBV12-4, with a weak D call TRBD1 (5 bases). The CDR3 runs 14 residues. V shed 5 bases and J shed 2 bases, with 12 bases lying between them. The CDR3 DNA sequence: TGTGCCAGCAGTCTCCCAGGGATTCAAGAGACCCAGTACTTC. This codes for CASSLPGIQETQYF.

This clonotype has a count of ten or more. The rearrangement links TRBV21-1 to TRBJ2-1; the D call in the table, TRBD2, was not verified against the DNA. TRBV21-1 is a pseudogene locus. This CDR3 spans 16 amino acids. CDR3: CASSESSGGAYNEQFF. CDR3 DNA: TGTGCCAGCAGCGAATCTAGCGGGGGGGCCTACAATGAGCAGTTCTTC.